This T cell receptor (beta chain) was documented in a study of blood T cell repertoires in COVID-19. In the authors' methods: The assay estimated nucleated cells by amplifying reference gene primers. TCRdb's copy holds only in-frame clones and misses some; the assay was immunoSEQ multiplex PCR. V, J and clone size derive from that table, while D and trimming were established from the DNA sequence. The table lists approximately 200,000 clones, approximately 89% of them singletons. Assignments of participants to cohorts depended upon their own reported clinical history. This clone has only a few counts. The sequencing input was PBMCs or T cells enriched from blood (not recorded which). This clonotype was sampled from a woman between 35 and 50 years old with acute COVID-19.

The CDR3 sequence: CASSFAGSNEQYF. CDR3 nucleotide sequence: TGTGCCAGCAGCTTTGCGGGGTCGAACGAGCAGTACTTC. This sequence joins TRBV11-2 and TRBJ2-7, with a tentative D call TRBD2 (6 bases). The V end was cut by 3 bases, the J end by 5 bases, with 11 bases between. Germline V gene lookup returns CDR1 SGHAT and CDR2 FQNNGV. This CDR3 region has 13 residues.